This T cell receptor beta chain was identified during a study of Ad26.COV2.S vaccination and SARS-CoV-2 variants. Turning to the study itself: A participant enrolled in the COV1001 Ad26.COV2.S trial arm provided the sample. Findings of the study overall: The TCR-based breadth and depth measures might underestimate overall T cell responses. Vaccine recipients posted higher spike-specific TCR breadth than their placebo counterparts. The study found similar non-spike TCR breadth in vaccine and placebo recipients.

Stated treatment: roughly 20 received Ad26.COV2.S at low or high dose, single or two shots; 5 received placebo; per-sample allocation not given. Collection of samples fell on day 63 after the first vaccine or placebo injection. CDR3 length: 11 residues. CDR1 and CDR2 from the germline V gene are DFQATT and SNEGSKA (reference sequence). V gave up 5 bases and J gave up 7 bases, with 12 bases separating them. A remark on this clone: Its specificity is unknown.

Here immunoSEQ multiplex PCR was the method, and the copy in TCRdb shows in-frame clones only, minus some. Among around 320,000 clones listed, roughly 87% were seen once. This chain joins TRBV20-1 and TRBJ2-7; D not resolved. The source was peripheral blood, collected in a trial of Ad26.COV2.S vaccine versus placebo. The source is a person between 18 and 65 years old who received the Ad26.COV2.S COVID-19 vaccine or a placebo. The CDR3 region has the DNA TGCAGTGCTGGACGGCGGAGTGAGCAGTACTTC. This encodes CSAGRRSEQYF.